This record looks at one T cell receptor beta chain sequence and its context. The conserved closing phenylalanine or tryptophan is absent in this CDR3, likely reflecting a read error. The germline V gene encodes CDR1 LNHDA and CDR2 SQIVND (reference sequence). V trimming: 3 bases; J trimming: 5 bases; junction bases outside the gene matches: 4. The CDR3 totals 14 residues. The record originates from a study of control samples from healthy donors and cancer patients. Data came from immunoSEQ multiplex PCR; TCRdb stores just in-frame clones and leaves some out. The sample contains 200,000 or so clones, 90% to 95% of which appear only once.

The chain recombines TRBV19 with TRBJ1-1, with TRBD1 identical over 9 bases. Sequencing was done on a sample of blood. The clonotype was recovered from a man younger than 45 in good health. The CDR3 DNA follows: TGTGCCAGTAGTATTGGGACAGGGCTGACTGAAGCTTTCCTT. Protein: CASSIGTGLTEAFL.